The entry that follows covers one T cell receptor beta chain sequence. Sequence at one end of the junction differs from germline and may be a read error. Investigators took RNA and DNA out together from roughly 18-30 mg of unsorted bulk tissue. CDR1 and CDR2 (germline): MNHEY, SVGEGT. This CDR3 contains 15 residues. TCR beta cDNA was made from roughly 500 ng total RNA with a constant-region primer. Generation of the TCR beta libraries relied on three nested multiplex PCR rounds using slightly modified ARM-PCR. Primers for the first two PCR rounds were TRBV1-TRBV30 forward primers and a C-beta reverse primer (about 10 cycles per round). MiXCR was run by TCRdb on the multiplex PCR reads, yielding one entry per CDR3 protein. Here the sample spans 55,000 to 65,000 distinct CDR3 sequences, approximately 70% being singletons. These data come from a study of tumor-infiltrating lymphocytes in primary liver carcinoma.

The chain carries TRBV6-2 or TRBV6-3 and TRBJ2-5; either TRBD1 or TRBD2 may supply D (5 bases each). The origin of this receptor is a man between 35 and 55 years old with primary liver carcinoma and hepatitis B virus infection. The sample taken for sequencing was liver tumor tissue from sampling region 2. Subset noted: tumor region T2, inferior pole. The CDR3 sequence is CVSTQARGGQEAQYF. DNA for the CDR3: TGTGTCAGCACCCAAGCACGGGGCGGCCAAGAGGCCCAGTACTTC.